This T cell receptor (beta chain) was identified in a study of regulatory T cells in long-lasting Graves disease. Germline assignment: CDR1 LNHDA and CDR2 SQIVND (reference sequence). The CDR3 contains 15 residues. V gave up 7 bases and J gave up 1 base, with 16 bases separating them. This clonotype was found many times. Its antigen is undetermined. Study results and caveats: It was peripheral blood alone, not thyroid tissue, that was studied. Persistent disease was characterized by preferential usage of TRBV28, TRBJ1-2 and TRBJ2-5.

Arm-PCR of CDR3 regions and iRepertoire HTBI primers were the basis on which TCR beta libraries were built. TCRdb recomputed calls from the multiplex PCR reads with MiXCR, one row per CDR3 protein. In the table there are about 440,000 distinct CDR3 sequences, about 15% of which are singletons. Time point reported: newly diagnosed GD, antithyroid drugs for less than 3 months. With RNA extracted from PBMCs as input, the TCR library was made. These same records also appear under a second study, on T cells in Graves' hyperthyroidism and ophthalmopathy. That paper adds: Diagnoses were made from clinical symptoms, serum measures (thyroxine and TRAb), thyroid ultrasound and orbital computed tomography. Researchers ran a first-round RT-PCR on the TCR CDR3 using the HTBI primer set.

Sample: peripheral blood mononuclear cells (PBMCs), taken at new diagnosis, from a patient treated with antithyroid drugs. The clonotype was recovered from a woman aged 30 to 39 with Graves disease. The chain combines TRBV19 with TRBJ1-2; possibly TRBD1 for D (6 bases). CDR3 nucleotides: TGTGCCAGTAATCTTATGAACAGGGTTAACTATGGCTACACCTTC. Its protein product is CASNLMNRVNYGYTF. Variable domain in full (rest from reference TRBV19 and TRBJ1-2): DGGITQSPKYLFRKEGQNVTLSCEQNLNHDAMYWYRQDPGQGLRLIYYSQIVNDFQKGDIAEGYSVSREKKESFPLTVTSAQKNPTAFYLCASNLMNRVNYGYTFGSGTRLTVV.